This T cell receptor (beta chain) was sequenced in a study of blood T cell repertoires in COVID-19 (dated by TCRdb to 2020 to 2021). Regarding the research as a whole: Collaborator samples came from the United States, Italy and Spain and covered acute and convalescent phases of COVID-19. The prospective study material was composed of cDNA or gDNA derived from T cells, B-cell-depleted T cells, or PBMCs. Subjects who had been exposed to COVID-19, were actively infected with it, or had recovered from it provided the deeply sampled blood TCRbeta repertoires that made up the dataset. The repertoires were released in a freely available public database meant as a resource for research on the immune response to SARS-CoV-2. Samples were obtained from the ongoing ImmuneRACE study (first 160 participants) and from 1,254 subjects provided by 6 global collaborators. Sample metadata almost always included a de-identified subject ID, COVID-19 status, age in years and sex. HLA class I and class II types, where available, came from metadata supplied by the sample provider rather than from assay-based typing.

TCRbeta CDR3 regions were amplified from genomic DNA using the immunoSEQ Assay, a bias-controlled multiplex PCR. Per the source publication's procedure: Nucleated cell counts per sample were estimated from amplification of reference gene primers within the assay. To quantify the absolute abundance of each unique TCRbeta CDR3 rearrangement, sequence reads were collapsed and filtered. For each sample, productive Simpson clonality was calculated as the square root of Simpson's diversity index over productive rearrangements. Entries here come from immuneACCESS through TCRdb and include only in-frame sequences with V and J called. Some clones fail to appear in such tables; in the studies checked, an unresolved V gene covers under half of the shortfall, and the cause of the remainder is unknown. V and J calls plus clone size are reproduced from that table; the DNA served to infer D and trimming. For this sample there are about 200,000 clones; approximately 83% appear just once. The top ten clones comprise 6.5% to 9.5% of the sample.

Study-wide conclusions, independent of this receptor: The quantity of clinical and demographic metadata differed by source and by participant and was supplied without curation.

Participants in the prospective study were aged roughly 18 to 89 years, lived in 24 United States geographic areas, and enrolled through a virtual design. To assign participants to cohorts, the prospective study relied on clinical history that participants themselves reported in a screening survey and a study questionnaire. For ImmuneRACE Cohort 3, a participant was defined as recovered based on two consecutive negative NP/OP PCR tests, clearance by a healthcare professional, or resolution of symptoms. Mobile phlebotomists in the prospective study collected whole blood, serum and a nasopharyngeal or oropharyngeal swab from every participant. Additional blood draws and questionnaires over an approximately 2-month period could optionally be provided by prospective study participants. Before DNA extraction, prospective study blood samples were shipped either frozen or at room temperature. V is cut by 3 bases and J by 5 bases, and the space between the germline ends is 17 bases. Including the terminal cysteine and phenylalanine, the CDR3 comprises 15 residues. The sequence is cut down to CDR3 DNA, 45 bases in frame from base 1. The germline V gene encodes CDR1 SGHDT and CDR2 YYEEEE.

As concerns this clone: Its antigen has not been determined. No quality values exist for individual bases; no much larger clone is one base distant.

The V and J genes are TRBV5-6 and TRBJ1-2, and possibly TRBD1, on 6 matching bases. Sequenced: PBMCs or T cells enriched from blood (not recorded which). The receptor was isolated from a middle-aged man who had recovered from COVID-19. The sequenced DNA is TGTGCCAGCAGCTGGGCCGGGCAGGGGAATTATGGCTACACCTTC. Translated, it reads CASSWAGQGNYGYTF.